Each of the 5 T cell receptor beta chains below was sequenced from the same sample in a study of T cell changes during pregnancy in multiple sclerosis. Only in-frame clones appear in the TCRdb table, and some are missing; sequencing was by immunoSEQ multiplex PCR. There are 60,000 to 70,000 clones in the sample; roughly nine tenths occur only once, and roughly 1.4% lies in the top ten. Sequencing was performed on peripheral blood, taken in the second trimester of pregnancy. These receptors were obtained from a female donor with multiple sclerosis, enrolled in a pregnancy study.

The CDR3 region is CASSRQEDQPQHF. The CDR3 nucleotides are TGTGCCAGCAGCCGCCAAGAGGATCAGCCCCAGCATTTT. The chain recombines TRBV7-8 with TRBJ1-5; D is ambiguous. Germline V gene lookup returns CDR1 SGHVS and CDR2 FQNEAQ. This CDR3 comprises 13 residues. Trimming stripped 5 bases from V and 5 bases from J, with 10 bases between.

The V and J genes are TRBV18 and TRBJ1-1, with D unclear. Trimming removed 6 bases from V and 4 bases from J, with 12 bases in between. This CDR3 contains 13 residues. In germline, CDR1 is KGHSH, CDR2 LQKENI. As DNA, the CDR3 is TGTGCCAGCTCGCTCCCTAGTGGCACTGAAGCTTTCTTT. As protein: CASSLPSGTEAFF.

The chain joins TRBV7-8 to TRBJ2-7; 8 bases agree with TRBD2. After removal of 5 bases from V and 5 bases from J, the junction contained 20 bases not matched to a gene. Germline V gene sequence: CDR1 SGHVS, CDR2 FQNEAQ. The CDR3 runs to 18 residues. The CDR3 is CASSPHAGGAGPRDEQYF. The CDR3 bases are TGTGCCAGCAGCCCTCACGCGGGGGGCGCCGGGCCGAGGGACGAGCAGTACTTC.

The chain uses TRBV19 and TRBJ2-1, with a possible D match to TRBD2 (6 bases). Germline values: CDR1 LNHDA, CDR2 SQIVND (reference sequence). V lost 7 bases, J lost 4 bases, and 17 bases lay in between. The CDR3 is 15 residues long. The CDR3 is CASTHRGINYNEQFF. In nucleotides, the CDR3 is TGTGCCAGTACCCATCGCGGGATCAATTACAATGAGCAGTTCTTC.

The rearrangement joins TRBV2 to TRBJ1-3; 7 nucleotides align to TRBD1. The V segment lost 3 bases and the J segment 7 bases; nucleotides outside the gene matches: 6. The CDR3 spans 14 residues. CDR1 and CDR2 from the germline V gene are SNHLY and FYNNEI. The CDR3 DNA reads TGTGCCAGCAGTGAGGAGACAGGGAGGAACACCATATATTTT. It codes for CASSEETGRNTIYF.